The next 3 T cell receptor beta chains were all read from a single sample in a study of T cell repertoires in cytomegalovirus infection. TCRdb re-called the reads with MiXCR, one entry per CDR3 protein. Of some 300,000 distinct CDR3 sequences listed, 8% to 10% were seen once; the top ten hold more than 2.5%. The sequenced sample was PBMCs. Every receptor here comes from a human donor in good health (CMV status not recorded). Some clones in this sample may be carry-over from other donors' samples.

This clonotype showed up many times. The chain uses TRBV25-1 and TRBJ2-1, with D unclear. Looked up from germline, CDR1 is MGHDK and CDR2 is SYGVNS. Trimming cost V 10 bases and J 0 bases, with 7 bases left between them. This CDR3 region has 12 residues. The CDR3 DNA reads as TGTGCCACCCGGTACTCCTACAATGAGCAGTTCTTC. It translates to CATRYSYNEQFF.

This sequence joins TRBV20-1 and TRBJ2-4; 9 nucleotides match TRBD1. This CDR3 spans 14 amino acids. Germline trimming cut 0 bases from V and 7 bases from J; bases unmatched to any gene: 4. The germline V gene has CDR1 DFQATT and CDR2 SNEGSKA (reference sequence). CDR3 nucleotides: TGCAGTGCTAGAGATCAGGGACAGGGCAACATTCAGTACTTC. This gives the protein CSARDQGQGNIQYF.

There are many counts of this clonotype. The DNA is left out, because the CDR3 cannot be placed on it with certainty; the CDR3 is given as TCRdb lists it. The V call is TRBV7-2, the J call TRBJ1-2. Germline loops: CDR1 SGHTA, CDR2 FQGNSA. 12 amino acids form the CDR3, both terminal residues included. The CDR3: CASSILVLGYTF.